Below, 14 T cell receptor beta chains from the same sample are listed, as sequenced in a study of identical twins. MiXCR, run by TCRdb on the 5' RACE reads, gives a single entry per CDR3 protein. The data contain about 550,000 distinct CDR3 sequences, around 24% of them seen just once; the ten biggest clones take up approximately 0.49%. In addition, the sample was reused for a study of yellow fever vaccine responses in identical twins.

The specimen was CD4+ T cells sorted from blood. The receptors come from a woman younger than 30 in good health.

This clonotype appeared a few times. The chain recombines TRBV7-2 with TRBJ2-5; D call uncertain. The CDR3 contains 14 residues. Germline V gives CDR1 SGHTA, CDR2 FQGNSA. V was pared by 7 bases and J by 1 base, with 13 bases between. This CDR3 reads CASKGRVTQETQYF. The CDR3 DNA reads TGTGCCAGCAAGGGCCGGGTGACCCAAGAGACCCAGTACTTC. Together with reference TRBV7-2 and TRBJ2-5, the CDR3 gives the full variable domain: GAGVSQSPSNKVTEKGKDVELRCDPISGHTALYWYRQSLGQGLEFLIYFQGNSAPDKSGLPSDRFSAERTGGSVSTLTIQRTQQEDSAVYLCASKGRVTQETQYFGPGTRLLVL.

This clonotype was seen a few times. The chain joins TRBV24-1 to TRBJ1-2, with TRBD1 as a possible D gene (6 bases). The CDR3 consists of 14 residues. CDR1 KGHDR and CDR2 SFDVKD come from the germline V gene. The V end was cut by 7 bases, the J end by 8 bases, with 19 bases between. The CDR3 DNA reads TGTGCCACCAGCGATGAAACACAGGGACGGGGCTACACCTTC. Translated: CATSDETQGRGYTF.

The rearrangement uses TRBV12-3 or TRBV12-4 and TRBJ1-4, with TRBD1 matching over 9 bases. J lost 10 bases, V lost 5 bases, and 8 bases had no gene match. The CDR3 covers 14 residues. This CDR3 reads CASSRGQGAGKLFF. The CDR3 nucleotides read TGTGCCAGCAGTCGGGGACAGGGCGCGGGAAAACTGTTTTTT.

This clonotype has only a few counts. The rearrangement uses TRBV5-5 and TRBJ2-2, with 8 bases that match TRBD1. Germline loops: CDR1 SGHKS, CDR2 YYEKEE (reference sequence). CDR3 size: 16 residues. Trimming cost V 4 bases and J 5 bases; bases outside gene matches: 10. The CDR3, as DNA: TGTGCCAGCAGCCCGGACAGGGCCATGGGAACCGGGGAGCTGTTTTTT. Amino acid sequence: CASSPDRAMGTGELFF.

This sequence joins TRBV5-1 and TRBJ2-1; no clear D gene. CDR3 length: 16 residues. Germline CDR1 SGHRS, CDR2 YFSETQ. V gave up 3 bases and J gave up 9 bases, with 22 bases separating them. The DNA for the CDR3 is TGCGCCAGCAGCTCGACACCGTCCCCCGCGAGGTTTGAGCAGTTCTTC. It encodes CASSSTPSPARFEQFF.

This clonotype was seen a few times. The chain links TRBV7-9 to TRBJ2-2; D remains ambiguous. This CDR3 has 13 residues. CDR1 SEHNR and CDR2 FQNEAQ come from the germline V gene (reference sequence). V was cut by 5 bases and J by 6 bases, with 10 bases left in between. CDR3 nucleotide sequence: TGTGCCAGCAGCACGCCCAACGCCGGGGAGCTGTTTTTT. Translating gives CASSTPNAGELFF.

In this sample, this clonotype turned up a few times. The rearrangement joins TRBV10-3 to TRBJ2-1, with TRBD2 identical over 8 bases. Germline V gene lookup returns CDR1 ENHRY and CDR2 SYGVKD. V lost 3 bases, J lost 6 bases, and 10 bases stayed unmatched. The CDR3 sequence is 16 residues long. CDR3 coding DNA: TGTGCCATCAGTGACCCCGTAGGAAGCGGGGGCAATGAGCAGTTCTTC. Encoded protein: CAISDPVGSGGNEQFF.

This clonotype was seen more than once but under ten times. The chain uses TRBV5-1 and TRBJ1-3; the D is unclear. The CDR3 extends over 15 amino acids. Germline V gene lookup returns CDR1 SGHRS and CDR2 YFSETQ. V was trimmed by 3 bases and J by 1 base, leaving 11 bases between them. CDR3 sequence reads: CASSSSGNSGNTIYF. CDR3 nucleotides: TGCGCCAGCAGCTCATCCGGGAATTCTGGAAACACCATATATTTT.

This clonotype came up a few times. The CDR3: CASSPVGGSGELFF. CDR3 nucleotides: TGTGCCAGCAGCCCCGTGGGGGGCTCCGGGGAGCTGTTTTTT. The chain has TRBV11-2 and TRBJ2-2; possibly TRBD1 or TRBD2 for D (6 bases each). V lost 5 bases to trimming and J lost 6 bases, with 13 bases between them. Germline V gene sequence: CDR1 SGHAT, CDR2 FQNNGV. The CDR3 is made up of 14 amino acids.

The V call is TRBV28, the J call TRBJ1-1; D might be TRBD1 (6 bases). The CDR3 is made up of 14 amino acids. Trimming stripped 6 bases from V and 5 bases from J, with 16 bases between. Germline V gene data show CDR1 as MDHEN and CDR2 as SYDVKM. The CDR3 here is CASRTGGTGTEAFF. CDR3 bases: TGTGCCAGCAGGACAGGCGGAACGGGTACTGAAGCTTTCTTT. Full variable domain (missing parts from reference TRBV28 and TRBJ1-1): DVKVTQSSRYLVKRTGEKVFLECVQDMDHENMFWYRQDPGLGLRLIYFSYDVKMKEKGDIPEGYSVSREKKERFSLILESASTNQTSMYLCASRTGGTGTEAFFGQGTRLTVV.

This chain uses TRBV14 with TRBJ1-4; D is undetermined. V was clipped by 2 bases and J by 8 bases, with 9 bases between them. Germline CDR1 and CDR2: SGHDN and FVKESK. This CDR3 has 13 amino acids. CDR3 sequence reads: CASSQMMGEKLFF. CDR3 in DNA: TGTGCCAGCAGCCAAATGATGGGAGAAAAACTGTTTTTT.

In regard to this clonotype: A single base separates this from a much larger clone, so it may be a read error. The chain combines TRBV10-3 with TRBJ1-5, with D hard to call. Deletions cut 0 bases from V and 5 bases from J, with 2 bases between. The CDR3 spans 12 residues. Per germline, CDR1 ENHRY and CDR2 SYGVKD. The chain's CDR3 is CAISESDQPQHF. DNA for the CDR3: TGTGCCATCAGTGAGTCGGATCAGCCCCAGCATTTT.

This clonotype was counted a few times. The rearrangement joins TRBV24-1 to TRBJ2-3, with TRBD1 identical over 12 bases. CDR3 length: 16 residues. V shed 7 bases and J 4 bases; nucleotides not matched to a gene: 8. The V gene's germline CDR1 is KGHDR and CDR2 SFDVKD. CDR3 DNA: TGTGCCACCAGGACAAACCGGGACAGGGGGCCAGATACGCAGTATTTT. This sequence encodes CATRTNRDRGPDTQYF.

This clonotype was counted only a few times. The chain employs TRBV12-3 or TRBV12-4 and TRBJ2-4, with 8 bases aligning to TRBD2. There are 16 residues in the CDR3. V was clipped by 6 bases and J by 0 bases; unmatched bases: 7. The DNA for the CDR3 is TGTGCCAGCAGCCCAGAAGCGGGGGTAGCCAAAAACATTCAGTACTTC. Translated, it gives CASSPEAGVAKNIQYF.